This TCR beta chain was sequenced during a study of identical twins. In regard to this clonotype: This clone may be a read error of a much larger clone one base away.

The germline V gene has CDR1 LGHDT and CDR2 YNNKEL (reference sequence). CDR3 length: 13 residues. TCRdb analysed the 5' RACE reads with MiXCR anew, one entry per CDR3 protein. This table holds approximately 1.8 million distinct CDR3 sequences, roughly a third found once. This sequence joins TRBV3-1 and TRBJ1-2; TRBD1 matches at 8 bases. Sample: cord blood. The sequence came from a newborn girl in good health. The CDR3 nucleotides are TGTGCCAGCGGCCAAGACAGGGGTGGAGGCTACACCTTC. This encodes CASGQDRGGGYTF.